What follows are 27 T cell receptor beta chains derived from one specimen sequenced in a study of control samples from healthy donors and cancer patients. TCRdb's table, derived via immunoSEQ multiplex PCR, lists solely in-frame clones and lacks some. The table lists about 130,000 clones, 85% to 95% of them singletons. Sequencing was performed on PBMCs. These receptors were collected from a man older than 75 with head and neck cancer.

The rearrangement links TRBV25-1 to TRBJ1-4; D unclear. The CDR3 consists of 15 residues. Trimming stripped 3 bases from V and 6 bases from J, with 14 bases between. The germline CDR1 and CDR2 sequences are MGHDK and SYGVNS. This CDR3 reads CASSDPRKADEKLFF. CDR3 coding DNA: TGTGCCAGCAGTGACCCCCGAAAAGCCGATGAAAAACTGTTTTTT.

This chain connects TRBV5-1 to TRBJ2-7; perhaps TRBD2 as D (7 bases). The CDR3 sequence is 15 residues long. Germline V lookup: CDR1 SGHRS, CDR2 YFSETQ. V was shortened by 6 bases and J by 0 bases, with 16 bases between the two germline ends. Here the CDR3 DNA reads TGCGCCAGCACCCCGAGGGGGGGCCTCTCCTACGAGCAGTACTTC. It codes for CASTPRGGLSYEQYF. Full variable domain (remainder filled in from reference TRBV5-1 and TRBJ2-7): KAGVTQTPRYLIKTRGQQVTLSCSPISGHRSVSWYQQTPGQGLQFLFEYFSETQRNKGNFPGRFSGRQFSNSRSEMNVSTLELGDSALYLCASTPRGGLSYEQYFGPGTRLTVT.

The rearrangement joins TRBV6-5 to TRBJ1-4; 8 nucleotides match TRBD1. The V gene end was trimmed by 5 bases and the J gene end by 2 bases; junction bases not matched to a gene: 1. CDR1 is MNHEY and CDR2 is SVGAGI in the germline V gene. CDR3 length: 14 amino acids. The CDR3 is CASSNRGTNEKLFF. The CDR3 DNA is TGTGCCAGCAGTAACAGGGGGACTAATGAAAAACTGTTTTTT.

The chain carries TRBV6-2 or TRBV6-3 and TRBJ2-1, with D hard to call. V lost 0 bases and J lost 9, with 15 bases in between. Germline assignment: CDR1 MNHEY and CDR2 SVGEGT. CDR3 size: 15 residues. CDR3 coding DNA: TGTGCCAGCAGTTACTCTCCTACAACAAGTGGTGAGCAGTTCTTC. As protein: CASSYSPTTSGEQFF.

This CDR3 is CAISRDRGYGNTIYF. The CDR3 DNA sequence: TGTGCCATCAGCCGGGACAGGGGATATGGAAACACCATATATTTT. The chain has TRBV10-3 and TRBJ1-3, with TRBD1 identical over 10 bases. Germline V CDR1 and CDR2: ENHRY, SYGVKD. Trimming took 6 bases from V and 3 from J; bases not matched to a gene: 5. There are 15 residues in the CDR3.

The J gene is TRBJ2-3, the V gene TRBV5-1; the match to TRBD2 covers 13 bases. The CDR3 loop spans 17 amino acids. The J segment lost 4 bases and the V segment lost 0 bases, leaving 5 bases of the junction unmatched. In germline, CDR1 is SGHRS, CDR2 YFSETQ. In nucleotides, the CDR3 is TGCGCCAGCAGCTTGGGACTAGCGGGGGGCCCTTCAGATACGCAGTATTTT. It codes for CASSLGLAGGPSDTQYF.

The CDR3 nucleotides are TGTGCCTGGAGTGATGTGGGAGGACGCACAGATACGCAGTATTTT. Protein: CAWSDVGGRTDTQYF. The J gene is TRBJ2-3, the V gene TRBV30; D may be TRBD2 (6 bases). The germline V gene encodes CDR1 GTSNPN and CDR2 SVGIG (reference sequence). V shed 1 base and J shed 1 base, with 12 bases lying between them. The CDR3 is 15 amino acids.

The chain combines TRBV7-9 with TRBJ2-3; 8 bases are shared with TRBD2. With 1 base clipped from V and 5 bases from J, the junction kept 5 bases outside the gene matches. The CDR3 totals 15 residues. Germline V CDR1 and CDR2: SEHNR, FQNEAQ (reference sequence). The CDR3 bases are TGTGCCAGCAGCTTAGTTAGCGGGGTCATAGATACGCAGTATTTT. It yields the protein CASSLVSGVIDTQYF.

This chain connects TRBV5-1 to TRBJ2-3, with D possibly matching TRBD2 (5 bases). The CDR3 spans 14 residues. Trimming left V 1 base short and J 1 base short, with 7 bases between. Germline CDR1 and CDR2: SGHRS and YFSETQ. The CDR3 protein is CASSLTRGTDTQYF. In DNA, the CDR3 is TGCGCCAGCAGCTTGACTAGAGGCACAGATACGCAGTATTTT.

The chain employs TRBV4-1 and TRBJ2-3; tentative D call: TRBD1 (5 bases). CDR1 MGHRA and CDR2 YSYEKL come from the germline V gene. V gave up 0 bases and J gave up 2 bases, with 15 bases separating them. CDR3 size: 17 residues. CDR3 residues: CASSQEGAGPITDTQYF. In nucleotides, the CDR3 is TGCGCCAGCAGCCAAGAAGGGGCTGGACCCATCACAGATACGCAGTATTTT.

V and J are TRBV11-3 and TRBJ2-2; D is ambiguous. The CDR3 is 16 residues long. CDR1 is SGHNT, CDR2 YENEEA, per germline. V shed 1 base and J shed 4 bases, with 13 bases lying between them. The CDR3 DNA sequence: TGTGCCAGCAGCTTAGGCTGGGCTTCGGGCACCGGGGAGCTGTTTTTT. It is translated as CASSLGWASGTGELFF. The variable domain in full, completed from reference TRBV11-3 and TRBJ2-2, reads EAGVVQSPRYKIIEKKQPVAFWCNPISGHNTLYWYLQNLGQGPELLIRYENEEAVDDSQLPKDRFSAERLKGVDSTLKIQPAELGDSAVYLCASSLGWASGTGELFFGEGSRLTVL.

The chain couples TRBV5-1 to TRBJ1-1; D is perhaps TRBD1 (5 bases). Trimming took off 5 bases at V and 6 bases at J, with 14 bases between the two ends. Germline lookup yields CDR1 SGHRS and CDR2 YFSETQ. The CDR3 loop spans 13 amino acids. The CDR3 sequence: CASRDLGGAEAFF. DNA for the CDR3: TGCGCCAGCAGAGATTTGGGAGGGGCTGAAGCTTTCTTT.

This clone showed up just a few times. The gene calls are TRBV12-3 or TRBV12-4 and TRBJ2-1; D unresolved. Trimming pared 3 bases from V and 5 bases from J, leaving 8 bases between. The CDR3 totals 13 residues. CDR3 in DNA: TGTGCCAGCAGTTTCAGTCAGAACAATGAGCAGTTCTTC. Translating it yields CASSFSQNNEQFF.

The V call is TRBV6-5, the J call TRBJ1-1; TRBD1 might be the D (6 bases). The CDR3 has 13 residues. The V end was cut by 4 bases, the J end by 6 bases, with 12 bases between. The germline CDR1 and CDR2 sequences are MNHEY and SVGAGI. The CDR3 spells CASSFTGTPEAFF. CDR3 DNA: TGTGCCAGCAGTTTTACAGGGACTCCTGAAGCTTTCTTT.

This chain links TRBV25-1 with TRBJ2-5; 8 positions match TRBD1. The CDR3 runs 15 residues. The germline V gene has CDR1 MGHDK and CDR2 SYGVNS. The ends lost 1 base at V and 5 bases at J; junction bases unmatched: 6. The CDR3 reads CASSEWTGSHETQYF. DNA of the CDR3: TGTGCCAGCAGTGAATGGACAGGGTCGCATGAGACCCAGTACTTC.

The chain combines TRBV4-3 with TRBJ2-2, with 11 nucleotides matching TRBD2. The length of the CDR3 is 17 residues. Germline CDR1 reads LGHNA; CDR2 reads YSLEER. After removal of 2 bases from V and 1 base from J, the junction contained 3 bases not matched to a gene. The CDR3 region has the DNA TGCGCCAGCAGCCAACTAGCGGGAGGAAAGAACACCGGGGAGCTGTTTTTT. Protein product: CASSQLAGGKNTGELFF.

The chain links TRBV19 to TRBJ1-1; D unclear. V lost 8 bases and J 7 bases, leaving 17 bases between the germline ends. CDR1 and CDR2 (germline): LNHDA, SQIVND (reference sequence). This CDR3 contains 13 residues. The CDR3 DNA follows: TGTGCCAGTTATTCAACGGGCAGACTTGAAGCTTTCTTT. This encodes CASYSTGRLEAFF.

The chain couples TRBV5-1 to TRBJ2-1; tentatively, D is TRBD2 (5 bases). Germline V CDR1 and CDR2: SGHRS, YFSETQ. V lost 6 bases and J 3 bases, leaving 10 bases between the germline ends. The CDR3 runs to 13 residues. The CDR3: CASKAGFYNEQFF. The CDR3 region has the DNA TGCGCCAGCAAGGCGGGCTTCTACAATGAGCAGTTCTTC. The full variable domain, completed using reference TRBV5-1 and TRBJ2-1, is KAGVTQTPRYLIKTRGQQVTLSCSPISGHRSVSWYQQTPGQGLQFLFEYFSETQRNKGNFPGRFSGRQFSNSRSEMNVSTLELGDSALYLCASKAGFYNEQFFGPGTRLTVL.

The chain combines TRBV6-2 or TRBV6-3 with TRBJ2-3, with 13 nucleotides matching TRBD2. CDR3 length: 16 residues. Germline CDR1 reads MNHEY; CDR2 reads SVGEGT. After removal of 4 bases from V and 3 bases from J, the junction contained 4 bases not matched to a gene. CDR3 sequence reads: CASSSGLAGVTDTQYF. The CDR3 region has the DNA TGTGCCAGCAGTTCCGGACTAGCGGGAGTGACAGATACGCAGTATTTT.

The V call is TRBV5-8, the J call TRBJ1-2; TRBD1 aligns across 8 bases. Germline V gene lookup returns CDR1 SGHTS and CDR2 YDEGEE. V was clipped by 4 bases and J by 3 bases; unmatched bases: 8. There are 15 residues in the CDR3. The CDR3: CASSLTGQGHYGYTF. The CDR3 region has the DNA TGTGCCAGCAGCCTAACCGGACAGGGACACTATGGCTACACCTTC.

CDR3 sequence: CASSPPGLRGYTF. The CDR3 nucleotides are TGTGCCAGCTCACCACCGGGGCTGCGAGGCTACACCTTC. This chain joins TRBV18 and TRBJ1-2; tentative D call: TRBD1 (5 bases). CDR1 and CDR2 (germline): KGHSH, LQKENI. CDR3 length: 13 amino acids. V lost 0 bases to trimming and J lost 8 bases, with 10 bases between them.

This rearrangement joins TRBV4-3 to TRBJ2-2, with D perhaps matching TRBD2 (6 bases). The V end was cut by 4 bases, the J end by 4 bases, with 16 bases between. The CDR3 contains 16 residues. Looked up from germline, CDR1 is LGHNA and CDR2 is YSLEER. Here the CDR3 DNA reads TGCGCCAGCAGCCCAGCCGGGACTCTTAGCACCGGGGAGCTGTTTTTT. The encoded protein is CASSPAGTLSTGELFF.

CDR3 DNA sequence: TGTGCCTGGAGCTATGCTGGGGGGACAGGGCAATCACCCCTCCACTTT. It translates to CAWSYAGGTGQSPLHF. The chain has TRBV30 and TRBJ1-6, with 9 bases lining up with TRBD1. The trim removed 3 bases at V and 10 bases at J, leaving 13 bases unmatched. Germline V gene data show CDR1 as GTSNPN and CDR2 as SVGIG (reference sequence). This CDR3 region has 16 residues.

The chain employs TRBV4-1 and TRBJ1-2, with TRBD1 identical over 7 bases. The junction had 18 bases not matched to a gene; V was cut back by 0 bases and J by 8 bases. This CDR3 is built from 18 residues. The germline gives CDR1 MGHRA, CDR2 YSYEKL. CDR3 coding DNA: TGCGCCAGCAGCCAAGATATAAACAGGGGAGCAAAGCTTAGAGGCTACACCTTC. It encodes CASSQDINRGAKLRGYTF.

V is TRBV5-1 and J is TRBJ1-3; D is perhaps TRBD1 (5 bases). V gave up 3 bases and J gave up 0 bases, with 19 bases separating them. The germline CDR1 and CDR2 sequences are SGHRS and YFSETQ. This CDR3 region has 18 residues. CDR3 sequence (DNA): TGCGCCAGCAGCTGGGAGGGGAGAACACCTAGCTCTGGAAACACCATATATTTT. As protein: CASSWEGRTPSSGNTIYF.

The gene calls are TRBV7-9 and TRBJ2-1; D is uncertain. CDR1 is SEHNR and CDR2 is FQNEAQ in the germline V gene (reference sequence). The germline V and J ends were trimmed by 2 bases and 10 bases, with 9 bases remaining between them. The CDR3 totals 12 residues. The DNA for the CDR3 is TGTGCCAGCAGCTTATCTTCCTCGGAGCAGTTCTTC. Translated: CASSLSSSEQFF.

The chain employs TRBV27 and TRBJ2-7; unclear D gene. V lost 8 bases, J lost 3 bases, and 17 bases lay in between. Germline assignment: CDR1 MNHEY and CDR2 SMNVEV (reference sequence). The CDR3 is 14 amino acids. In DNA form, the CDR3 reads TGTGCCAGCCCGCCCCGCGGTCTGTACTACGAGCAGTACTTC. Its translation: CASPPRGLYYEQYF.